This entry concerns a single TCR beta chain. The CDR3 consists of 13 residues. Germline V lookup: CDR1 MDHEN, CDR2 SYDVKM. V lost 3 bases and J lost 5, with 11 bases in between. This specimen comes from a study of blood T cell repertoires in COVID-19. The overall study: Researchers got acute and convalescent COVID-19 samples from the United States, Italy and Spain.

Original analysis: Reference gene primer amplification yielded estimated nucleated cell counts. Profiled with immunoSEQ multiplex PCR; TCRdb holds only in-frame clones, not every one. From that table come the V and J calls and clone size; the DNA was used to work out D and trimming. In the table there are hundreds of thousands of clones, around 90% of which are singletons. Participants' reported clinical history set cohort assignment. Recovery among Cohort 3 donors was established by two negative PCRs, clearance, or symptom resolution. V and J are TRBV28 and TRBJ2-7; the D gene is possibly TRBD1 (5 bases). Sequences were obtained from PBMCs or T cells enriched from blood (not recorded which). The source is a woman aged 30 to 39 who had recovered from COVID-19. The CDR3: CASSLDNPHEQYF. In DNA form, the CDR3 reads TGTGCCAGCAGTTTGGACAATCCCCACGAGCAGTACTTC.